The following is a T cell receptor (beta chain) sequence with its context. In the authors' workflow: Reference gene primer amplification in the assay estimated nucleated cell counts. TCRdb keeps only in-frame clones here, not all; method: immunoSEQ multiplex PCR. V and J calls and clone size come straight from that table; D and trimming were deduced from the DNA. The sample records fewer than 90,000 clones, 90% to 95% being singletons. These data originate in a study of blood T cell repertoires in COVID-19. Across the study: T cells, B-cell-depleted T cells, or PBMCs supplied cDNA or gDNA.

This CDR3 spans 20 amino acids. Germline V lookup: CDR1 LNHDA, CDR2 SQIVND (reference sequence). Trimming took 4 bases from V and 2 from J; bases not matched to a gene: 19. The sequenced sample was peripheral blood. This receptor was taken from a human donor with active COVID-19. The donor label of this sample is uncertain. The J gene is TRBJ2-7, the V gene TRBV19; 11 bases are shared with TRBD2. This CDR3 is CASSRSTGTSGWVSTYEQYF. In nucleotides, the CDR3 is TGTGCCAGTAGTAGATCAACCGGGACTAGCGGTTGGGTATCGACCTACGAGCAGTACTTC. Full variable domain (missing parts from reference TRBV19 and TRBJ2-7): DGGITQSPKYLFRKEGQNVTLSCEQNLNHDAMYWYRQDPGQGLRLIYYSQIVNDFQKGDIAEGYSVSREKKESFPLTVTSAQKNPTAFYLCASSRSTGTSGWVSTYEQYFGPGTRLTVT.